Each of the 19 T cell receptor beta chains below was sequenced from the same sample in a study of radiotherapy plus CTLA-4 blockade in lung cancer. Only in-frame clones appear in the TCRdb table, and some are missing; sequencing was by immunoSEQ multiplex PCR. The profile covers approximately 95,000 clones, with approximately 78% appearing a single time and around 3.6% taken by the ten largest. The starting material was peripheral blood, obtained from a patient treated with radiotherapy plus ipilimumab. The receptor set was obtained from a human donor with non-small cell lung cancer who had a partial response to radiotherapy plus ipilimumab.

The CDR3 DNA sequence: TGTGCCAGCAGTTTCGTTCAGGGGACGGGGGGGGGCCCTCACAATCAGCCCCAGCATTTT. Its protein product is CASSFVQGTGGGPHNQPQHF. The rearrangement joins TRBV27 to TRBJ1-5; D possibly corresponds to TRBD1 (6 bases). V lost 3 bases and J 3 bases, leaving 27 bases between the germline ends. Per the germline V gene, CDR1 is MNHEY and CDR2 is SMNVEV (reference sequence). The CDR3 length is 20 residues.

This clone has only one observation. The chain uses TRBV5-4 and TRBJ2-3; 10 nucleotides line up with TRBD2. Germline V CDR1 and CDR2: SGHNT, YYREEE (reference sequence). V trimming: 3 bases; J trimming: 0 bases; junction bases outside the gene matches: 4. CDR3 length: 16 amino acids. CDR3 DNA: TGTGCCAGCAGCTCGCGACTAGCGGGTAGCACAGATACGCAGTATTTT. Translating it yields CASSSRLAGSTDTQYF. The full variable domain, completed using reference TRBV5-4 and TRBJ2-3, is ETGVTQSPTHLIKTRGQQVTLRCSSQSGHNTVSWYQQALGQGPQFIFQYYREEENGRGNFPPRFSGLQFPNYSSELNVNALELDDSALYLCASSSRLAGSTDTQYFGPGTRLTVL.

This clone was counted many times. Written as DNA, the CDR3 is TGCGCCAGCAGCCCGGGACAGGACTATGGCTACACCTTC. It yields the protein CASSPGQDYGYTF. This sequence joins TRBV4-1 and TRBJ1-2; TRBD1 aligns across 8 bases. The germline gives CDR1 MGHRA, CDR2 YSYEKL. V dropped 4 bases and J dropped 3; count of bases not matched to a gene: 1. This CDR3 is 13 amino acids long.

The V call is TRBV6-5, the J call TRBJ2-1; weak D call: TRBD1 (5 bases). The germline gives CDR1 MNHEY, CDR2 SVGAGI. This CDR3 is built from 15 residues. Trimming stripped 3 bases from V and 0 bases from J, with 9 bases between. CDR3 nucleotide sequence: TGTGCCAGCAGTTATCAGGGAAGCTCCTACAATGAGCAGTTCTTC. Its translation: CASSYQGSSYNEQFF.

The V gene is TRBV19, the J gene TRBJ2-7, with 10 bases matching TRBD1. This CDR3 has 13 residues. CDR1 is LNHDA, CDR2 SQIVND, per germline (reference sequence). The ends lost 6 bases at V and 7 bases at J; junction bases unmatched: 6. Here the CDR3 reads CASSPGQGQEQYF. The CDR3 DNA reads as TGTGCCAGTAGCCCGGGACAGGGGCAAGAGCAGTACTTC.

J is TRBJ1-5 and V is TRBV28; 8 bases agree with TRBD1. With V trimmed by 4 bases and J by 2 bases, 4 bases remained unmatched. Germline V gives CDR1 MDHEN, CDR2 SYDVKM. This CDR3 is 15 amino acids long. The CDR3 protein is CASSSRGRGNQPQHF. In DNA, the CDR3 is TGTGCCAGCAGTTCCAGGGGGCGCGGCAATCAGCCCCAGCATTTT.

A word on this clone: Other DNA sequences from this sample encode an identical CDR3 as well. V and J are TRBV2 and TRBJ2-5, with TRBD2 as a possible D gene (5 bases). V was cut by 0 bases and J by 5 bases, with 16 bases left in between. CDR3 length: 16 residues. Germline CDR1 is SNHLY and CDR2 is FYNNEI. The CDR3 is CASSEAQAAAQETQYF. The CDR3 DNA reads as TGTGCCAGCAGTGAAGCACAAGCGGCAGCACAGGAGACCCAGTACTTC.

As DNA, the CDR3 is TGTGCCAGTAGTATTAGCTCGGCTACAGGCTACTCTAACTATGGCTACACCTTC. Protein sequence: CASSISSATGYSNYGYTF. The rearrangement uses TRBV19 and TRBJ1-2; possible D gene TRBD1, 5 bases. Trimming took 3 bases from V and 0 from J, leaving 20 bases between them. Germline-derived CDR1 and CDR2 are LNHDA and SQIVND (reference sequence). The CDR3 covers 18 residues.

The chain is built from TRBV5-6 and TRBJ1-1; the D gene is possibly TRBD1 (5 bases). The CDR3 runs 15 residues. Trimming took 4 bases from V and 12 from J, leaving 25 bases between them. Germline V CDR1 and CDR2: SGHDT, YYEEEE. CDR3 protein: CASSPASGGGGGPFF. The CDR3 region has the DNA TGTGCCAGCAGCCCCGCCTCCGGTGGGGGGGGAGGGCCTTTCTTT.

The rearrangement joins TRBV10-3 to TRBJ1-1; TRBD1 aligns across 7 bases. J lost 1 base, V lost 10 bases, and 9 bases had no gene match. Germline V gives CDR1 ENHRY, CDR2 SYGVKD. The CDR3 loop spans 14 amino acids. DNA of the CDR3: TGTGCCACCACCCTGGGACAGCCGAACACTGAAGCTTTCTTT. It codes for CATTLGQPNTEAFF.

This chain links TRBV6-5 with TRBJ2-1; 8 nucleotides agree with TRBD2. The ends lost 6 bases at V and 0 bases at J; junction bases unmatched: 4. Germline-derived CDR1 and CDR2 are MNHEY and SVGAGI. The CDR3 is 15 residues long. CDR3 loop: CASSQGLDSYNEQFF. CDR3 sequence (DNA): TGTGCCAGCAGCCAGGGACTAGACTCCTACAATGAGCAGTTCTTC.

The J gene is TRBJ2-7, the V gene TRBV19; perhaps TRBD1 as D (6 bases). The length of the CDR3 is 13 residues. Germline CDR1 and CDR2: LNHDA and SQIVND (reference sequence). V lost 5 bases to trimming and J lost 3 bases, with 11 bases between them. The CDR3 loop reads CASSPGDGYEQYF. In DNA form, the CDR3 reads TGTGCCAGTAGTCCAGGGGACGGCTACGAGCAGTACTTC.

In DNA, the CDR3 is TGTGCCAGCAGCTCGGGATACAATGAGCAGTTCTTC. Amino acids: CASSSGYNEQFF. The chain links TRBV11-2 to TRBJ2-1; maybe TRBD2 (5 bases). Germline values: CDR1 SGHAT, CDR2 FQNNGV. The CDR3 sequence is 12 residues long. Trimming shortened V by 4 bases and J by 4 bases, and 5 bases separated the two germline ends.

The chain is built from TRBV18 and TRBJ2-3; TRBD2 agrees at 8 bases. Looked up from germline, CDR1 is KGHSH and CDR2 is LQKENI. V shed 6 bases, J shed 2 bases, and the junction held 13 bases outside the gene matches. This CDR3 has 17 amino acids. The CDR3 coding sequence is TGTGCCAGCTCCCGCCAGATGGGTAGCGGGGCCACAGATACGCAGTATTTT. Translation gives CASSRQMGSGATDTQYF.

V is TRBV6-1 and J is TRBJ2-6; tentative D call: TRBD1 (6 bases). The V end was cut by 7 bases, the J end by 1 base, with 8 bases between. The CDR3 covers 14 residues. CDR1 MNHNS and CDR2 SASEGT come from the germline V gene. The CDR3 DNA reads TGTGCCAGCACCCAGGGGTCTGGGGCCAACGTCCTGACTTTC. It is translated as CASTQGSGANVLTF.

The gene calls are TRBV11-1 and TRBJ2-5; D is unclear. Per germline, CDR1 SGHAT and CDR2 FQDESV (reference sequence). This CDR3 contains 13 residues. Trimming removed 2 bases from V and 5 bases from J, with 9 bases in between. The CDR3 protein is CASSLQTRETQYF. Here the CDR3 DNA reads TGTGCCAGCAGCTTACAAACGCGGGAGACCCAGTACTTC.

This clone appeared once. The rearrangement uses TRBV5-4 and TRBJ2-3; a possible D gene is TRBD2 (6 bases). Between the trimmed V and J ends, which lost 0 bases and 2 bases, there was a span of 10 bases. The CDR3 sequence is 15 residues long. Germline V gene sequence: CDR1 SGHNT, CDR2 YYREEE (reference sequence). This CDR3 reads CASSLGPGDTDTQYF. The DNA for the CDR3 is TGTGCCAGCAGCTTGGGACCGGGAGACACAGATACGCAGTATTTT.

The V gene is TRBV7-9, the J gene TRBJ1-3; TRBD1 is a possible D gene (5 bases). Germline CDR1 and CDR2: SEHNR and FQNEAQ (reference sequence). The V gene lost 2 bases and the J gene lost 4 bases, with 18 bases spanning the gap. The CDR3 contains 17 residues. CDR3 bases: TGTGCCAGCAGCTTAATTCTGGGGCAGGGCAGAGGAAACACCATATATTTT. As protein: CASSLILGQGRGNTIYF.

The chain combines TRBV7-9 with TRBJ1-5, with TRBD1 matching over 9 bases. The CDR3 is made up of 16 amino acids. Germline V gives CDR1 SEHNR, CDR2 FQNEAQ (reference sequence). Trimming took 5 bases from V and 5 from J; bases not matched to a gene: 10. DNA for the CDR3: TGTGCCAGCAGCGCGGACAGGGGCGGGCTGCATCAGCCCCAGCATTTT. Its translation: CASSADRGGLHQPQHF.